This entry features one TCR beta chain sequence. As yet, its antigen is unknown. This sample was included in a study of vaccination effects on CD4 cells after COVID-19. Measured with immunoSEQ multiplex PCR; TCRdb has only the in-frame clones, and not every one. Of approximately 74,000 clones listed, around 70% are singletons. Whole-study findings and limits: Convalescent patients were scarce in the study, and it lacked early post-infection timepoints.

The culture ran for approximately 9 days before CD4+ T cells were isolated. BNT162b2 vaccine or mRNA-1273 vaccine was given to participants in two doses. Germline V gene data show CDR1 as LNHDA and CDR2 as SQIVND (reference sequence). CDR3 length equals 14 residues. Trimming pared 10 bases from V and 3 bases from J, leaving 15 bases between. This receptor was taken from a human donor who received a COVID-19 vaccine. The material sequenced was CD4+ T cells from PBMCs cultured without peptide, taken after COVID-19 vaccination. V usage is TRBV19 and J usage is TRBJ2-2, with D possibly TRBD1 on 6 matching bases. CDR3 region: CATWGRADTGELFF. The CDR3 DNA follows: TGTGCCACATGGGGGCGGGCCGACACCGGGGAGCTGTTTTTT.